The clone carrying this T cell receptor beta chain occurred a few times. Profiled with immunoSEQ multiplex PCR; TCRdb holds only in-frame clones, not every one. The data contain around 380,000 clones, roughly 86% of them singletons. This entry belongs to a study of blood T cell repertoires in COVID-19. The CDR3 extends over 14 amino acids. The V and J ends lost 3 bases and 8 bases respectively, with 16 bases between them. Per germline, CDR1 KGHSH and CDR2 LQKENI. The sequencing sample was made of PBMCs or T cells enriched from blood (not recorded which). The receptor comes from a young man who had recovered from COVID-19. V is TRBV18 and J is TRBJ1-1; TRBD1 might be the D (5 bases). In DNA form, the CDR3 reads TGTGCCAGCTCACCGGGGCAGGGTAGGGAAGAAGCTTTCTTT. This sequence encodes CASSPGQGREEAFF.